The 13 T cell receptor beta chains below were found in one sample sequenced in a study of blood T cell repertoires in COVID-19. Sequencing was performed with immunoSEQ multiplex PCR; in TCRdb, only in-frame clones are kept and a portion is missing. The sample includes roughly 320,000 clones, 85% to 95% of them seen just once. Sequenced input: PBMCs or T cells enriched from blood (not recorded which). Receptor source: a woman in her thirties who had been exposed to COVID-19.

The rearrangement joins TRBV24-1 to TRBJ2-3; 14 bases are a match to TRBD2. Germline-derived CDR1 and CDR2 are KGHDR and SFDVKD. Germline trimming cut 3 bases from V and 5 bases from J; bases unmatched to any gene: 6. The CDR3 is 17 residues long. In DNA form, the CDR3 reads TGTGCCACCAGTGATCCCGGACTAGCGGGGGGTCGAGATACGCAGTATTTT. It is translated as CATSDPGLAGGRDTQYF.

This chain uses TRBV11-2 with TRBJ2-4; D not certain. CDR1 and CDR2 (germline): SGHAT, FQNNGV. Trimming removed 2 bases at V and 9 bases at J, with 5 bases between. This CDR3 has 11 residues. CDR3 protein: CASSLWAIQYF. DNA for the CDR3: TGTGCCAGCAGCTTATGGGCCATTCAGTACTTC. Using reference TRBV11-2 and TRBJ2-4 for the parts outside the CDR3, the full variable domain is EAGVAQSPRYKIIEKRQSVAFWCNPISGHATLYWYQQILGQGPKLLIQFQNNGVVDDSQLPKDRFSAERLKGVDSTLKIQPAKLEDSAVYLCASSLWAIQYFGAGTRLSVL.

CDR3 loop: CASSLGGNYMNTEAFF. The DNA of the CDR3 is TGCGCCAGCAGCTTGGGAGGGAACTATATGAACACTGAAGCTTTCTTT. This chain uses TRBV5-1 with TRBJ1-1; D is unresolved. The CDR3 is 16 residues long. V shed 0 bases and J shed 0 bases, with 12 bases lying between them. Germline V CDR1 and CDR2: SGHRS, YFSETQ.

The J gene is TRBJ2-7, the V gene TRBV7-2; TRBD2 might be the D (7 bases). Trimming took off 3 bases at V and 0 bases at J, with 12 bases between the two ends. CDR3 length equals 15 residues. CDR1 and CDR2 (germline): SGHTA, FQGNSA. CDR3: CASSFRGAPSYEQYF. CDR3 nucleotide sequence: TGTGCCAGCAGCTTTCGGGGGGCCCCCTCCTACGAGCAGTACTTC.

The V call is TRBV6-7, the J call TRBJ1-5; D remains unclear. TRBV6-7 is sorted into the ORF group, with uncertain function. V lost 6 bases and J 6 bases, leaving 9 bases between the germline ends. The CDR3 consists of 12 residues. CDR3 in amino acids: CASSERGQPQHF. The CDR3 bases are TGTGCCAGCAGCGAGAGAGGTCAGCCCCAGCATTTT.

The rearrangement uses TRBV19 and TRBJ1-1, with D perhaps TRBD1 (6 bases). CDR1 and CDR2 from the germline V gene are LNHDA and SQIVND (reference sequence). V dropped 3 bases and J dropped 0 bases, with 14 bases sitting between them. This CDR3 has 16 residues. In DNA form, the CDR3 reads TGTGCCAGTAGTATTATCGGGGGGCTCCTGAACACTGAAGCTTTCTTT. This codes for CASSIIGGLLNTEAFF.

The genes are TRBV6-6 and TRBJ1-1, with a tentative D call TRBD1 (6 bases). CDR1 MNHNY and CDR2 SVGAGI come from the germline V gene (reference sequence). The CDR3 loop spans 14 amino acids. Between the trimmed V and J ends, which lost 4 bases and 3 bases, there was a span of 12 bases. The CDR3 nucleotides read TGTGCCAGCAGTTTTACAGCAGGGGACACTGAAGCTTTCTTT. It is translated as CASSFTAGDTEAFF.

This clone was counted only a few times. V gene TRBV18 combines with J gene TRBJ2-7; the match to TRBD1 covers 11 bases. The CDR3 sequence is 15 residues long. From germline, CDR1 is KGHSH and CDR2 LQKENI. After removal of 2 bases from V and 4 bases from J, the junction contained 4 bases not matched to a gene. The CDR3 DNA sequence: TGTGCCAGCTCACCAAGGACAGGGGGCGCGTACGAGCAGTACTTC. This encodes CASSPRTGGAYEQYF.

The rearrangement joins TRBV4-3 to TRBJ2-1; 9 bases are a match to TRBD1. The CDR3 contains 15 residues. V gave up 3 bases and J gave up 5 bases; unmatched junction bases: 5. The V gene's germline CDR1 is LGHNA and CDR2 YSLEER. The CDR3 DNA follows: TGCGCCAGCAGCCACGGACAGGGGTACGACAATGAGCAGTTCTTC. This codes for CASSHGQGYDNEQFF.

The chain carries TRBV7-2 and TRBJ2-1; 12 nucleotides match TRBD2. Germline lookup yields CDR1 SGHTA and CDR2 FQGNSA. The V and J ends lost 1 base and 3 bases, in that order; junction bases with no gene match: 7. CDR3 length: 18 amino acids. DNA of the CDR3: TGTGCCAGCAGCTTAGGAACTAGCGGGGGGCCGCGCTACAATGAGCAGTTCTTC. Translation gives CASSLGTSGGPRYNEQFF.

This clone was recorded once. J is TRBJ2-1 and V is TRBV10-2; weak D call: TRBD2 (6 bases). V was pared by 8 bases and J by 0 bases, with 17 bases between. Germline values: CDR1 WSHSY, CDR2 SAAADI. This CDR3 contains 16 residues. DNA for the CDR3: TGCGCCAGCGGACCTGGGGCGGGACTCTCCTACAATGAGCAGTTCTTC. This gives the protein CASGPGAGLSYNEQFF.

Here the CDR3 reads CASSPGQGWAYEQYF. The CDR3 region has the DNA TGTGCCAGTAGTCCGGGACAGGGGTGGGCCTACGAGCAGTACTTC. The chain combines TRBV19 with TRBJ2-7; 10 bases are shared with TRBD1. Trimming took 5 bases from V and 2 from J; bases not matched to a gene: 6. The germline gives CDR1 LNHDA, CDR2 SQIVND (reference sequence). CDR3 length equals 15 residues.

The CDR3 reads CASSLLRDTQYF. Here the CDR3 DNA reads TGTGCCAGCTCACTTCTCCGGGATACGCAGTATTTT. V is TRBV18 and J is TRBJ2-3; D is ambiguous. This CDR3 comprises 12 residues. Germline V gives CDR1 KGHSH, CDR2 LQKENI. V lost 4 bases and J lost 6, with 8 bases in between.